The 20 T cell receptor beta chains reported below all come from one sample, sequenced in a study of cytomegalovirus exposure and HLA in healthy donors. The PCR made use of 60 Vbeta and 13 Jbeta primers. Repertoires were generated with immunoSEQ multiplex PCR, while TCRdb's copy carries only in-frame clones and drops some. The sample carries 100,000 to 150,000 clones, around 76% recorded once. The sequenced material came from PBMCs. The receptors were sampled from a woman aged 50 to 60 in good health and CMV-seronegative.

This chain uses TRBV11-3 with TRBJ2-5; tentative D call: TRBD1 (6 bases). The CDR3 spans 14 residues. V was trimmed by 7 bases and J by 1 base, leaving 13 bases between them. Germline values: CDR1 SGHNT, CDR2 YENEEA. CDR3 protein: CASKQGAGQETQYF. The CDR3 DNA is TGTGCCAGCAAACAGGGAGCAGGCCAAGAGACCCAGTACTTC.

A few counts support this clone. The chain employs TRBV6-5 and TRBJ1-4; the D is unclear. V lost 2 bases and J 7 bases, leaving 11 bases between the germline ends. CDR1 and CDR2 (germline): MNHEY, SVGAGI. CDR3 length equals 14 residues. CDR3 coding DNA: TGTGCCAGCAGTTACCGGACTCTAGGTGAAAAACTGTTTTTT. It translates to CASSYRTLGEKLFF.

V usage is TRBV27 and J usage is TRBJ2-5, with D maybe TRBD1 (5 bases). The germline V and J ends were trimmed by 4 bases and 5 bases, with 17 bases remaining between them. The CDR3 loop spans 15 amino acids. Per germline, CDR1 MNHEY and CDR2 SMNVEV (reference sequence). CDR3 sequence reads: CASSWAGPPVETQYF. In DNA form, the CDR3 reads TGTGCCAGCAGTTGGGCAGGGCCTCCAGTGGAGACCCAGTACTTC.

The V and J genes are TRBV9 and TRBJ1-1; D may be TRBD1 (5 bases). The length of the CDR3 is 13 residues. Germline-derived CDR1 and CDR2 are SGDLS and YYNGEE. V shed 2 bases and J shed 4 bases, with 9 bases lying between them. The CDR3 bases are TGTGCCAGCAGCGTTTCGGGGGGCACTGAAGCTTTCTTT. Protein sequence: CASSVSGGTEAFF. Full variable domain (remainder filled in from reference TRBV9 and TRBJ1-1): DSGVTQTPKHLITATGQRVTLRCSPRSGDLSVYWYQQSLDQGLQFLIQYYNGEERAKGNILERFSAQQFPDLHSELNLSSLELGDSALYFCASSVSGGTEAFFGQGTRLTVV.

In the case of this clone: At one of its ends the junction is not consistent with the germline gene, which may arise from a read error. The V call is TRBV7-2, the J call TRBJ1-5, with a possible D match to TRBD1 (5 bases). Germline V gene sequence: CDR1 SGHTA, CDR2 FQGNSA. The length of the CDR3 is 13 residues. The CDR3 region has the DNA TGTGCCAGCAGCTTGGTCAAGGGGCAGCCCCAGAATTTT. Its translation: CASSLVKGQPQNF.

This sequence joins TRBV30 and TRBJ2-1; TRBD2 is a possible D gene (7 bases). V dropped 7 bases and J dropped 8 bases, with 24 bases sitting between them. Germline V gene lookup returns CDR1 GTSNPN and CDR2 SVGIG (reference sequence). The CDR3 runs to 15 residues. This CDR3 reads CASHDRLGGADEQFF. The DNA of the CDR3 is TGTGCCTCTCATGACCGCTTAGGGGGGGCGGATGAGCAGTTCTTC.

The J gene is TRBJ2-2, the V gene TRBV29-1, with TRBD1 matching over 7 bases. The CDR3 has 15 residues. V lost 4 bases to trimming and J lost 5 bases; unmatched junction nucleotides: 10. CDR1 SQVTM and CDR2 ANQGSEA come from the germline V gene. The CDR3 region has the DNA TGCAGCGTTGGGGTGGGGACAGTTGAGACCGGGGAGCTGTTTTTT. Translated: CSVGVGTVETGELFF.

In this sample, this clone turned up once. CDR3 DNA: TGTGCCAGCAGTGCCATCTTGCGACAGGGGCAATCGGATGAAAAACTGTTTTTT. This translates into CASSAILRQGQSDEKLFF. This chain uses TRBV27 with TRBJ1-4; TRBD1 matches 8 bases. J lost 6 bases, V lost 5 bases, and 17 bases had no gene match. The CDR3 runs 18 residues. Germline V gene lookup returns CDR1 MNHEY and CDR2 SMNVEV (reference sequence). Complete variable domain (other parts from reference TRBV27 and TRBJ1-4): EAQVTQNPRYLITVTGKKLTVTCSQNMNHEYMSWYRQDPGLGLRQIYYSMNVEVTDKGDVPEGYKVSRKEKRNFPLILESPSPNQTSLYFCASSAILRQGQSDEKLFFGSGTQLSVL.

This clone was counted a few times. The chain couples TRBV7-2 to TRBJ1-1; D gene uncertain. Germline-derived CDR1 and CDR2 are SGHTA and FQGNSA. The CDR3 totals 11 residues. Trimming removed 8 bases at V and 6 bases at J, with 10 bases between. CDR3 protein: CASLTSAEAFF. The CDR3 nucleotides are TGTGCCAGCCTAACCTCGGCTGAAGCTTTCTTT.

The V call is TRBV5-4, the J call TRBJ2-1, with TRBD2 identical over 10 bases. Germline assignment: CDR1 SGHNT and CDR2 YYREEE (reference sequence). Losses at the gene ends were 0 bases for V and 3 bases for J; bases not matched to a gene: 6. This CDR3 spans 17 amino acids. The CDR3 coding sequence is TGTGCCAGCAGCTTGGATCTAGCGGGAGTCGACTACAATGAGCAGTTCTTC. Translation: CASSLDLAGVDYNEQFF.

CDR3 coding DNA: TGTGCCAGCAGCTTAAGGTTTCCTAGCGGGAACAATGAGCAGTTCTTC. Translation gives CASSLRFPSGNNEQFF. The V gene is TRBV11-3, the J gene TRBJ2-1; 9 bases align to TRBD2. Germline V gene data show CDR1 as SGHNT and CDR2 as YENEEA. The CDR3 spans 16 residues. The trim removed 2 bases at V and 5 bases at J, leaving 7 bases unmatched.

This clone has a handful of counts. The chain carries TRBV28 and TRBJ2-3; D remains unclear. Trimming took 3 bases from V and 2 from J, leaving 12 bases between them. Germline CDR1 MDHEN, CDR2 SYDVKM. This CDR3 has 15 residues. CDR3 residues: CASSFTGPSTDTQYF. In nucleotides, the CDR3 is TGTGCCAGCAGTTTTACGGGTCCTTCCACAGATACGCAGTATTTT.

The chain joins TRBV5-4 to TRBJ2-7, with TRBD2 matching 14 bases. Losses at the gene ends were 3 bases for V and 4 bases for J; bases not matched to a gene: 9. Per germline, CDR1 SGHNT and CDR2 YYREEE (reference sequence). The CDR3 runs to 17 residues. The CDR3 loop reads CASSSGLAGGTIYEQYF. CDR3 coding DNA: TGTGCCAGCAGCTCTGGACTAGCGGGAGGAACCATTTACGAGCAGTACTTC.

This chain connects TRBV30 to TRBJ1-1; D not resolved. Per germline, CDR1 GTSNPN and CDR2 SVGIG (reference sequence). The CDR3 consists of 13 residues. Trimming pared 0 bases from V and 0 bases from J, leaving 5 bases between. CDR3 sequence reads: CAWSVKLNTEAFF. The CDR3 DNA is TGTGCCTGGAGTGTTAAATTGAACACTGAAGCTTTCTTT. The full variable domain, completed using reference TRBV30 and TRBJ1-1, is SQTIHQWPATLVQPVGSPLSLECTVEGTSNPNLYWYRQAAGRGLQLLFYSVGIGQISSEVPQNLSASRPQDRQFILSSKKLLLSDSGFYLCAWSVKLNTEAFFGQGTRLTVV.

CDR3 protein: CASSPGISGRGETQYF. CDR3 DNA: TGTGCCAGCTCACCAGGGATCAGCGGGAGGGGAGAGACCCAGTACTTC. The chain employs TRBV18 and TRBJ2-5, with TRBD2 identical over 10 bases. This CDR3 contains 16 residues. V was pared by 2 bases and J by 4 bases, with 7 bases of the junction left unmatched. Germline V gives CDR1 KGHSH, CDR2 LQKENI.

The sample holds a few counts of this clone. Germline and junction disagree at one end, which may indicate a read error. This chain links TRBV7-7 with TRBJ1-1; no firm D call. Germline V lookup: CDR1 SSHAT, CDR2 FNYEAQ (reference sequence). CDR3 length: 13 residues. This CDR3 reads CASSLSENTEAFF. In DNA form, the CDR3 reads TGTGCTAGCAGCTTGTCAGAGAACACTGAAGCTTTCTTT.

This chain connects TRBV6-1 to TRBJ2-7; 8 nucleotides line up with TRBD1. Per germline, CDR1 MNHNS and CDR2 SASEGT. Unmatched junction bases numbered 0, after V lost 8 bases and J lost 3 bases. This CDR3 region has 11 residues. For the CDR3, the DNA is TGTGCCAGCGGACAGGGCTACGAGCAGTACTTC. This translates into CASGQGYEQYF.

The chain employs TRBV10-3 and TRBJ1-1; 7 bases line up with TRBD1. Trimming at V came to 7 bases and at J to 4 bases, leaving 3 bases not matched to a gene. CDR3 length: 12 residues. CDR1 and CDR2 from the germline V gene are ENHRY and SYGVKD. The CDR3 spells CAIKAGGTEAFF. Here the CDR3 DNA reads TGTGCCATCAAGGCAGGGGGCACTGAAGCTTTCTTT.

V usage is TRBV7-8 and J usage is TRBJ2-1, with 11 bases aligning to TRBD2. This CDR3 has 16 residues. V was pared by 5 bases and J by 6 bases, with 9 bases of the junction left unmatched. The germline V gene has CDR1 SGHVS and CDR2 FQNEAQ. CDR3: CASSPSLAGVGNEQFF. In DNA, the CDR3 is TGTGCCAGCAGCCCCTCACTAGCGGGAGTCGGCAATGAGCAGTTCTTC. The full variable domain, in which reference TRBV7-8 and TRBJ2-1 provide the parts outside the CDR3, is GAGVSQSPRYKVAKRGQDVALRCDPISGHVSLFWYQQALGQGPEFLTYFQNEAQLDKSGLPSDRFFAERPEGSVSTLKIQRTQQEDSAVYLCASSPSLAGVGNEQFFGPGTRLTVL.

The chain has TRBV29-1 and TRBJ1-1, with TRBD1 as a possible D gene (5 bases). The V and J ends lost 6 bases and 0 bases respectively, with 11 bases between them. Per germline, CDR1 SQVTM and CDR2 ANQGSEA. CDR3 length equals 13 residues. The CDR3 DNA reads TGCAGCGTGGCCGGGGGAGTGAACACTGAAGCTTTCTTT. The encoded protein is CSVAGGVNTEAFF.